Listed here are 14 T cell receptor beta chains from one sample, sequenced in a study of T cells in Graves' hyperthyroidism and ophthalmopathy. RNA transcripts provided the source from which TCR beta CDR3 regions were amplified. An initial round of RT-PCR targeting the TCR CDR3 relied on the HTBI primer set. TCRdb re-called the multiplex PCR reads through MiXCR, storing one row per CDR3 protein. In the table there are around 600,000 distinct CDR3 sequences, approximately 15% of which are singletons. Material for sequencing was blood. The receptors here all came from a woman between 18 and 29 years old with Graves' ophthalmopathy.

At least ten counts were recorded for this clonotype. The genes are TRBV9 and TRBJ2-3; D is perhaps TRBD1 or TRBD2 (5 bases each). The CDR3 is made up of 15 amino acids. Germline CDR1 reads SGDLS; CDR2 reads YYNGEE. V gave up 3 bases and J gave up 0 bases, with 11 bases separating them. Here the CDR3 reads CASSAGRVSTDTQYF. In DNA form, the CDR3 reads TGTGCCAGCAGCGCGGGACGCGTAAGCACAGATACGCAGTATTTT. The variable domain in full, completed from reference TRBV9 and TRBJ2-3, reads DSGVTQTPKHLITATGQRVTLRCSPRSGDLSVYWYQQSLDQGLQFLIQYYNGEERAKGNILERFSAQQFPDLHSELNLSSLELGDSALYFCASSAGRVSTDTQYFGPGTRLTVL.

This clonotype was counted only a few times. This sequence joins TRBV6-1 and TRBJ2-4; D is unclear. The CDR3 consists of 16 residues. Germline lookup yields CDR1 MNHNS and CDR2 SASEGT. Trimming cost V 7 bases and J 2 bases, with 18 bases left between them. CDR3 bases: TGTGCCAGCACCGACGGCCCTTATAGTCCCAAAAACATTCAGTACTTC. Translated, it gives CASTDGPYSPKNIQYF.

This clonotype has just a few counts. The rearrangement links TRBV29-1 to TRBJ2-1; TRBD2 is a possible D gene (5 bases). Deletions cut 4 bases from V and 8 bases from J, with 6 bases between. This CDR3 has 10 residues. The V gene's germline CDR1 is SQVTM and CDR2 ANQGSEA. The CDR3 region has the DNA TGCAGCGTTGTGAGGGATGAGCAGTTCTTC. Its translation is CSVVRDEQFF.

This clonotype was observed at least ten times. This chain joins TRBV29-1 and TRBJ2-2, with TRBD2 matching over 7 bases. Losses at the gene ends were 6 bases for V and 0 bases for J; bases not matched to a gene: 4. The CDR3 runs 14 residues. Germline values: CDR1 SQVTM, CDR2 ANQGSEA. CDR3 nucleotide sequence: TGCAGCGTCCGACTAGCACCGAACACCGGGGAGCTGTTTTTT. Its protein is CSVRLAPNTGELFF.

The sample holds many counts of this clonotype. V usage is TRBV10-3 and J usage is TRBJ2-2; the match to TRBD2 covers 12 bases. With V trimmed by 8 bases and J by 4 bases, 5 bases remained unmatched. The CDR3 extends over 15 amino acids. Germline V gives CDR1 ENHRY, CDR2 SYGVKD. The CDR3: CAIGGLAGITGELFF. The CDR3 bases are TGTGCCATCGGAGGACTAGCGGGGATCACCGGGGAGCTGTTTTTT.

This clonotype appeared many times. CDR3 nucleotides: TGTGCCTGGGGACAGGGCTTTGGAAACACCATATATTTT. Its protein product is CAWGQGFGNTIYF. The chain uses TRBV30 and TRBJ1-3; 8 bases agree with TRBD1. Germline-derived CDR1 and CDR2 are GTSNPN and SVGIG (reference sequence). V shed 5 bases and J 3 bases; nucleotides not matched to a gene: 3. The CDR3 has 13 amino acids. The entire variable domain, with the rest obtained from reference TRBV30 and TRBJ1-3, is as follows: SQTIHQWPATLVQPVGSPLSLECTVEGTSNPNLYWYRQAAGRGLQLLFYSVGIGQISSEVPQNLSASRPQDRQFILSSKKLLLSDSGFYLCAWGQGFGNTIYFGEGSWLTVV.

Notes on this clonotype: A much larger clone lies a single base off, so this may be a read error. This chain links TRBV13 with TRBJ1-1, with 8 positions matching TRBD1. The CDR3 is 13 residues long. The germline V gene encodes CDR1 PRHDT and CDR2 FYEKMQ (reference sequence). In DNA, the CDR3 is TGTGCCAGCAGCGCTGGGACAGGCACTGAAGCTTCCTTT. Amino acids: CASSAGTGTEASF.

This clonotype has a handful of counts. V usage is TRBV9 and J usage is TRBJ1-1; D uncertain. V lost 4 bases and J lost 3, with 13 bases in between. Germline V gives CDR1 SGDLS, CDR2 YYNGEE. The CDR3 length is 14 residues. The CDR3 spells CASSRWTVDTEAFF. DNA of the CDR3: TGTGCCAGCAGCAGATGGACCGTGGACACTGAAGCTTTCTTT.

This clonotype was detected ten times or more. This CDR3 is CASRGTPYEQYF. CDR3 in DNA: TGTGCCAGCAGAGGGACTCCCTACGAGCAGTACTTC. The chain employs TRBV2 and TRBJ2-7; the D gene is possibly TRBD2 (6 bases). The CDR3 is 12 amino acids. CDR1 is SNHLY, CDR2 FYNNEI, per germline. V lost 6 bases to trimming and J lost 2 bases, with 8 bases between them.

This chain uses TRBV12-3 or TRBV12-4 with TRBJ2-6; D is ambiguous. Trimming shortened V by 3 bases and J by 0 bases, and 9 bases separated the two germline ends. CDR3 length equals 16 residues. The CDR3 protein is CASSLPMNSGANVLTF. The DNA of the CDR3 is TGTGCCAGCAGTTTGCCAATGAACTCTGGGGCCAACGTCCTGACTTTC.

CDR3 DNA: TGTGCCAGCAGCCAAGTTTGGCCTGAGCACAACAATGAGCAGTTCTTC. Amino acid sequence: CASSQVWPEHNNEQFF. V is TRBV4-2 and J is TRBJ2-1; D remains ambiguous. V gave up 1 base and J gave up 5 bases, with 15 bases separating them. The CDR3 is 16 residues long. The germline V gene has CDR1 LGHNA and CDR2 YNFKEQ.

This clonotype showed up just a few times. The junction does not match germline at one end; this may be a read error. The chain joins TRBV7-2 to TRBJ2-2; TRBD1 is a possible D gene (6 bases). This CDR3 region has 16 residues. CDR1 is SGHTA and CDR2 is FQGNSA in the germline V gene. CDR3 in amino acids: CASSQAYTGQFGELFF. CDR3 nucleotides: TGCGCCAGCAGCCAAGCCTACACCGGACAGTTCGGGGAGCTGTTTTTT. Together with reference TRBV7-2 and TRBJ2-2, the CDR3 gives the full variable domain: GAGVSQSPSNKVTEKGKDVELRCDPISGHTALYWYRQSLGQGLEFLIYFQGNSAPDKSGLPSDRFSAERTGGSVSTLTIQRTQQEDSAVYLCASSQAYTGQFGELFFGEGSRLTVL.

V usage is TRBV5-1 and J usage is TRBJ2-5, with a weak D call TRBD2 (6 bases). Trimming took off 0 bases at V and 3 bases at J, with 12 bases between the two ends. The CDR3 has 15 amino acids. Germline values: CDR1 SGHRS, CDR2 YFSETQ. DNA for the CDR3: TGCGCCAGCAGCTTGGCCACGGGGGAAAAAGAGACCCAGTACTTC. Translating gives CASSLATGEKETQYF. Looking up the rest from reference TRBV5-1 and TRBJ2-5 gives the full variable domain: KAGVTQTPRYLIKTRGQQVTLSCSPISGHRSVSWYQQTPGQGLQFLFEYFSETQRNKGNFPGRFSGRQFSNSRSEMNVSTLELGDSALYLCASSLATGEKETQYFGPGTRLLVL.

This clonotype was seen only a few times. The chain couples TRBV5-1 to TRBJ1-3; D may be TRBD1 (6 bases). Germline V gene sequence: CDR1 SGHRS, CDR2 YFSETQ. Deletions cut 4 bases from V and 0 bases from J, with 14 bases between. There are 16 residues in the CDR3. The DNA for the CDR3 is TGCGCCAGCAGCGAACAGGGAACCTCCTCTGGAAACACCATATATTTT. Amino acids: CASSEQGTSSGNTIYF.